This record covers a single T cell receptor beta chain. The antigen is undetermined. The library was made from cDNA and included unique molecular identifiers. In TCRdb, the PCR reads were re-called with MiXCR into one record per CDR3 protein. This sample has 800,000 to 950,000 distinct CDR3 sequences; about 50% occur once, and the top ten carry around 4.5%. Germline CDR1 reads MNHNS; CDR2 reads SASEGT. The J segment lost 3 bases and the V segment lost 4 bases, leaving 5 bases of the junction unmatched. The CDR3 contains 17 residues. The data were obtained in a study of post-analysis software for immune sequencing data. General observations from the study: A few TRBV segments appeared more often in patients than in controls, and TRBV5-6, TRBV5-1 and TRBV20-1 were among these.

The clonotype originates from a girl aged 10-17 years with multiple sclerosis. Sequencing was done on a sample of blood. The rearrangement links TRBV6-1 to TRBJ2-1; 14 bases agree with TRBD2. The CDR3, as DNA: TGTGCCAGCAGTGGGGGACTAGCGGGAGTATACTACAATGAGCAGTTCTTC. Its translation is CASSGGLAGVYYNEQFF.